The rows below give T cell receptor beta chains drawn from one sample of a study of shared clonotypes between healthy human individuals. TCRdb's table, derived via immunoSEQ multiplex PCR, lists solely in-frame clones and lacks some. The repertoire holds hundreds of thousands of clones, 73% seen once, with roughly 1.9% in the top ten. The sample taken for sequencing was memory CD4+ T cells sorted from blood. The receptor set was obtained from a woman aged 30 to 39 in good health. Each CDR3 is given with its conserved first and last residue. Fields, in order: CDR3 DNA, CDR3 protein, J gene, clone size, V gene, D gene. D genes are given only for firm matches. Clone size, where shown, is once, few, many, or a class for clones that have expanded.

cdr3_nt: TGTGCCAGCTCACCACCTTTCAGGCAGAACAATGAGCAGTTCTTC; cdr3_aa: CASSPPFRQNNEQFF; j_call: TRBJ2-1; clone_size: few; v_call: TRBV18; d_call: .
cdr3_nt: TGTGCCAGTAGTATGACAGCAACTGGGGGAGTCTATGGCTACACCTTC; cdr3_aa: CASSMTATGGVYGYTF; j_call: TRBJ1-2; clone_size: .; v_call: TRBV19; d_call: .
cdr3_nt: TGTGCCAGCAGCTTAGGGGGGGCTTCTGGAAACACCATATATTTT; cdr3_aa: CASSLGGASGNTIYF; j_call: TRBJ1-3; clone_size: many; v_call: TRBV7-9; d_call: .
cdr3_nt: TGTGCCAGCAGTATGACAGGGGACTCCTACAATGAGCAGTTCTTC; cdr3_aa: CASSMTGDSYNEQFF; j_call: TRBJ2-1; clone_size: .; v_call: TRBV27; d_call: TRBD1
cdr3_nt: TGTGCCAGCAGCCTCGGACTGACGACCTTCGGGAGGAATGAGCAGTTCTTC; cdr3_aa: CASSLGLTTFGRNEQFF; j_call: TRBJ2-1; clone_size: many; v_call: TRBV27; d_call: TRBD2
cdr3_nt: TGTGCCAGCAGCTTGCCCGGGACGGATGGCTACACCTTC; cdr3_aa: CASSLPGTDGYTF; j_call: TRBJ1-2; clone_size: .; v_call: TRBV7-9; d_call: .
cdr3_nt: TGTGCCAGCAGCACCGCTAGCGGGAGGGACAATGAGCAGTTCTTC; cdr3_aa: CASSTASGRDNEQFF; j_call: TRBJ2-1; clone_size: .; v_call: TRBV7-9; d_call: TRBD2
cdr3_nt: TGTGCCAGCAGTGATCCGACAGGGGGCACAGATACGCAGTATTTT; cdr3_aa: CASSDPTGGTDTQYF; j_call: TRBJ2-3; clone_size: .; v_call: TRBV2; d_call: TRBD1
cdr3_nt: TGTGCCAGCAGGCGCCGCCAAGGGTTTAACACAGATACGCAGTATTTT; cdr3_aa: CASRRRQGFNTDTQYF; j_call: TRBJ2-3; clone_size: .; v_call: TRBV5-6; d_call: .
cdr3_nt: TGTGCCAGTAGTATAGACCTAGCGGGAACACGTATGGATAAGTTCTTC; cdr3_aa: CASSIDLAGTRMDKFF; j_call: TRBJ2-1; clone_size: few; v_call: TRBV19; d_call: TRBD2
cdr3_nt: TGTGCCAGCAGCTTAACTAGCGGGAGTATCTATGAGCAGTTCTTC; cdr3_aa: CASSLTSGSIYEQFF; j_call: TRBJ2-1; clone_size: .; v_call: TRBV7-6; d_call: TRBD2
cdr3_nt: TGTGCCAGCAGTTTAGCCCGAGGTGGGGGAGATGAGCAGTTCTTC; cdr3_aa: CASSLARGGGDEQFF; j_call: TRBJ2-1; clone_size: .; v_call: TRBV27; d_call: .
cdr3_nt: TGTGCCAGCAGCTTACAGGGGCCGAACACTGAAGCTTTCTTT; cdr3_aa: CASSLQGPNTEAFF; j_call: TRBJ1-1; clone_size: .; v_call: TRBV7-3; d_call: .
cdr3_nt: TGTGCCAGTAGTATCGTGACGTCCTCGGGTGAGCAGTTCTTC; cdr3_aa: CASSIVTSSGEQFF; j_call: TRBJ2-1; clone_size: .; v_call: TRBV19; d_call: .
cdr3_nt: TGTGCCAGCAGTGTACTGAGGGCTATGAACACTGAAGCTTTCTTT; cdr3_aa: CASSVLRAMNTEAFF; j_call: TRBJ1-1; clone_size: once; v_call: TRBV2; d_call: .
cdr3_nt: TGTGCCAGCAGTGAGGAAAAGGGTAGCTACACTGAAGCTTTCTTT; cdr3_aa: CASSEEKGSYTEAFF; j_call: TRBJ1-1; clone_size: .; v_call: TRBV2; d_call: .
cdr3_nt: TGTGCCAGCAGCCAAGATGTTAGAAGGACAACTAACACCGGGGAGCTGTTTTTT; cdr3_aa: CASSQDVRRTTNTGELFF; j_call: TRBJ2-2; clone_size: .; v_call: TRBV4-2; d_call: .
cdr3_nt: TGTGCCAGCAGTCAACAGGGCTCTGGAAACACCATATATTTT; cdr3_aa: CASSQQGSGNTIYF; j_call: TRBJ1-3; clone_size: .; v_call: TRBV2; d_call: .
cdr3_nt: TGTGCCAGCAGCCAAACGACTAGCGGGAGGGCGAGTGAGCAGTTCTTC; cdr3_aa: CASSQTTSGRASEQFF; j_call: TRBJ2-1; clone_size: .; v_call: TRBV28; d_call: TRBD2
cdr3_nt: TGTGCCAGCACCGGGGACGGGGGCTACGAGCAGTACTTC; cdr3_aa: CASTGDGGYEQYF; j_call: TRBJ2-7; clone_size: few; v_call: TRBV6-5; d_call: .
cdr3_nt: TGTGCCAGCAGTTTCGGCAGACCTAATGAAAAACTGTTTTTT; cdr3_aa: CASSFGRPNEKLFF; j_call: TRBJ1-4; clone_size: .; v_call: TRBV28; d_call: .
cdr3_nt: TGTGCCAGCAACACCCAGCTCGCGGGAGCGAGCACCGGGGAGCTGTTTTTT; cdr3_aa: CASNTQLAGASTGELFF; j_call: TRBJ2-2; clone_size: .; v_call: TRBV11-2; d_call: TRBD2
cdr3_nt: TGTGCCAGTAGTGGGAGGACTAGCGGGAGAAAGAGTGAGCAGTTCTTC; cdr3_aa: CASSGRTSGRKSEQFF; j_call: TRBJ2-1; clone_size: few; v_call: TRBV19; d_call: TRBD2
cdr3_nt: TGCGCCAGCAGCCAACGGACAGGGGGCACCTATGGCTACACCTTC; cdr3_aa: CASSQRTGGTYGYTF; j_call: TRBJ1-2; clone_size: .; v_call: TRBV4-1; d_call: TRBD1
cdr3_nt: TGTGCCAGCAGCCGGGAGGAGGGGTATGGCTACACCTTC; cdr3_aa: CASSREEGYGYTF; j_call: TRBJ1-2; clone_size: .; v_call: TRBV13; d_call: .
cdr3_nt: TGTGCCAGCAGACGGACAGGGGCTGGCGAGCAGTACTTC; cdr3_aa: CASRRTGAGEQYF; j_call: TRBJ2-7; clone_size: .; v_call: TRBV28; d_call: TRBD1
cdr3_nt: TGCGCCAGCAGCCAAGTGGGACTGGAGACCCAGTACTTC; cdr3_aa: CASSQVGLETQYF; j_call: TRBJ2-5; clone_size: once; v_call: TRBV4-1; d_call: .
cdr3_nt: TGTGCCAGCAGCAGCCAAGCGGGGGGACTTCTCACAGATACGCAGTATTTT; cdr3_aa: CASSSQAGGLLTDTQYF; j_call: TRBJ2-3; clone_size: .; v_call: TRBV7-3; d_call: TRBD2
cdr3_nt: TGCGCCAGCAGCTTGGTAACTACAGGGTCAACTACTGAAGCTTTCTTT; cdr3_aa: CASSLVTTGSTTEAFF; j_call: TRBJ1-1; clone_size: .; v_call: TRBV5-1; d_call: .
cdr3_nt: TGCGCCAGCAGCTTGGCCGTGGGCTGGGAGACCCAGTACTTC; cdr3_aa: CASSLAVGWETQYF; j_call: TRBJ2-5; clone_size: once; v_call: TRBV5-1; d_call: .
cdr3_nt: TGCGCCAGCAGTGCAACAGGGCCGGTTGAAGCTTTCTTT; cdr3_aa: CASSATGPVEAFF; j_call: TRBJ1-1; clone_size: .; v_call: TRBV10-1; d_call: .
cdr3_nt: TGTGCCTGGAGTGTACCGGGGGGGGTGACCCAGTACTTC; cdr3_aa: CAWSVPGGVTQYF; j_call: TRBJ2-5; clone_size: .; v_call: TRBV30; d_call: TRBD2
cdr3_nt: TGTGCCAGCAGCCTCACAGTTATGACGGATAAATCCAATGAGCAGTTCTTC; cdr3_aa: CASSLTVMTDKSNEQFF; j_call: TRBJ2-1; clone_size: .; v_call: TRBV7-2; d_call: .
cdr3_nt: TGTGCCAGCAGCACTCTAGCGGGGGAGCAGTTCTTC; cdr3_aa: CASSTLAGEQFF; j_call: TRBJ2-1; clone_size: .; v_call: TRBV7-3; d_call: TRBD2
cdr3_nt: TGTGCCAGTAGTTCGGGGGAGGGCCCTCACGGGGAGCTGTTTTTT; cdr3_aa: CASSSGEGPHGELFF; j_call: TRBJ2-2; clone_size: .; v_call: TRBV19; d_call: TRBD2
cdr3_nt: TGTGCCAGCAGCCCCGGGACAGGGATTTCGGATACGCAGTATTTT; cdr3_aa: CASSPGTGISDTQYF; j_call: TRBJ2-3; clone_size: .; v_call: TRBV7-9; d_call: TRBD1
cdr3_nt: TGTGCCAGCAGCAAAGGACGGGGGGAGGGCAATGAGCAGTTCTTC; cdr3_aa: CASSKGRGEGNEQFF; j_call: TRBJ2-1; clone_size: .; v_call: TRBV7-8; d_call: TRBD2
cdr3_nt: TGTGCCAGCAGTCCCCTAGACAGGGTCCCCGAGCAGTACTTC; cdr3_aa: CASSPLDRVPEQYF; j_call: TRBJ2-7; clone_size: .; v_call: TRBV28; d_call: TRBD1
cdr3_nt: TGCGCCAGCAGCTTGGGGGGGACTAGCGGGACCCACACAGATACGCAGTATTTT; cdr3_aa: CASSLGGTSGTHTDTQYF; j_call: TRBJ2-3; clone_size: .; v_call: TRBV5-1; d_call: TRBD2
cdr3_nt: TGCGCCAGCAGCCAGGGACAGACCACAGATACGCAGTATTTT; cdr3_aa: CASSQGQTTDTQYF; j_call: TRBJ2-3; clone_size: .; v_call: TRBV5-1; d_call: TRBD1
cdr3_nt: TGTGCCACCAGCAGAGGTGGACAGGCGGACTACGAGCAGTACTTC; cdr3_aa: CATSRGGQADYEQYF; j_call: TRBJ2-7; clone_size: .; v_call: TRBV15; d_call: TRBD1
cdr3_nt: TGTGCTAGTGGCCAGGGACAGGGATACACCGGGGAGCTGTTTTTT; cdr3_aa: CASGQGQGYTGELFF; j_call: TRBJ2-2; clone_size: .; v_call: TRBV12-5; d_call: TRBD1
cdr3_nt: TGTGCCAGCAGCTCCCGGTTCTCCTACGAGCAGTACTTC; cdr3_aa: CASSSRFSYEQYF; j_call: TRBJ2-7; clone_size: .; v_call: TRBV7-9; d_call: .
cdr3_nt: TGTGCCAGCAGTGACCGGACCGGGATGAACACTGAAGCTTTCTTT; cdr3_aa: CASSDRTGMNTEAFF; j_call: TRBJ1-1; clone_size: once; v_call: TRBV2; d_call: .
cdr3_nt: TGTGCCAGCAGTTTGGAAAGTGGTGAGCAGTTCTTC; cdr3_aa: CASSLESGEQFF; j_call: TRBJ2-1; clone_size: many; v_call: TRBV6-4; d_call: .
cdr3_nt: TGTGCCAGCAACCCAGGGGGGAGGTCCTACGAGCAGTACTTC; cdr3_aa: CASNPGGRSYEQYF; j_call: TRBJ2-7; clone_size: .; v_call: TRBV28; d_call: .
cdr3_nt: TGTGCCAGCAGTACCCAGGGGTATGGCTACACCTTC; cdr3_aa: CASSTQGYGYTF; j_call: TRBJ1-2; clone_size: .; v_call: TRBV6-6; d_call: .
cdr3_nt: TGTGCCAGCAAACGGACAGATGGAAACACCATATATTTT; cdr3_aa: CASKRTDGNTIYF; j_call: TRBJ1-3; clone_size: .; v_call: TRBV27; d_call: .
cdr3_nt: TGTGCCAGTAGTACGGGGACAGTCACAGATACGCAGTATTTT; cdr3_aa: CASSTGTVTDTQYF; j_call: TRBJ2-3; clone_size: .; v_call: TRBV19; d_call: TRBD1
cdr3_nt: TGTGCCAGCAGTTTAGCGGGGAATCAGCCCCAGCATTTT; cdr3_aa: CASSLAGNQPQHF; j_call: TRBJ1-5; clone_size: .; v_call: TRBV27; d_call: .
cdr3_nt: TGCAGCGTGGACGGGACTAGCGGGAGGAGCCCGCAGTTCTTC; cdr3_aa: CSVDGTSGRSPQFF; j_call: TRBJ2-1; clone_size: .; v_call: TRBV29-1; d_call: TRBD2
cdr3_nt: TGTGCCAGCAGTTTAAGCGGGAGGGAGAATGAGCAGTTCTTC; cdr3_aa: CASSLSGRENEQFF; j_call: TRBJ2-1; clone_size: once; v_call: TRBV28; d_call: TRBD2
cdr3_nt: TGTGCCTGGTCAGGTGTAGTGTCCGGGGCCGGGGAGCTGTTTTTT; cdr3_aa: CAWSGVVSGAGELFF; j_call: TRBJ2-2; clone_size: .; v_call: TRBV30; d_call: .